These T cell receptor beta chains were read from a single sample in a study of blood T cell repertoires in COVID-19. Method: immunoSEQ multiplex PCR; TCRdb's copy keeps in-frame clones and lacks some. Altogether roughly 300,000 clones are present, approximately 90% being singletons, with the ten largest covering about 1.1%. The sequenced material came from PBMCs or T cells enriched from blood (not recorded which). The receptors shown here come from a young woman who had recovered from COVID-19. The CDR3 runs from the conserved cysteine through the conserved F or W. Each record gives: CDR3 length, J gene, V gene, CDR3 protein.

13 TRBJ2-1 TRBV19 CASSYRGSGEQFF
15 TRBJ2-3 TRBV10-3 CAIRADRGHEDTQYF
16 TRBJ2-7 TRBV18 CASSPYRADRTYEQYF
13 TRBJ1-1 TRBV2 CASGGEKNTEAFF
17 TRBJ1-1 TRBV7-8 CASSSRIRGQPQPEAFF
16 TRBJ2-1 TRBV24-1 CATSALGLAGANEQFF
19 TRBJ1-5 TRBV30 CAWSPGAGVFAYSNQPQHF
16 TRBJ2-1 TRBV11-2 CASSIPYRVRHNEQFF
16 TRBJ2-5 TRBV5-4 CASSEQLAEKQETQYF
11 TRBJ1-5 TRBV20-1 CSAGQYQPQHF
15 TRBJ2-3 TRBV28 CASSQRGRTTDTQYF
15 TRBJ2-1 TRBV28 CASLSVGREFNEQFF
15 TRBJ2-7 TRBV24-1 CATSAPTSGTYEQYF
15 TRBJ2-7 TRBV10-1 CASSPRAGTSYEQYF
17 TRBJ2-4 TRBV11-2 CASSPGERGTSLNIQYF
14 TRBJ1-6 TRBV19 CASGRQGENSPLHF
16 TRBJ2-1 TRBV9 CASSPGTSGRSGEQFF
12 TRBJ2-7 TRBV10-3 CAISLSSYEQYF
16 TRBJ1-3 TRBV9 CASSVEITGFGNTIYF
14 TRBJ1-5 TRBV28 CASSLSQVFQPQHF
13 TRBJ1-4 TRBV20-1 CSARGQGNEKLFF
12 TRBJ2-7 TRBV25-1 CASSLGGVEQYF
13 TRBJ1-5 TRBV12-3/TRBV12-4 CASTPRSNQPQHF
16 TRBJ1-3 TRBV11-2 CASSPWTGTSGNTIYF
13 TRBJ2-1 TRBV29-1 CSVARGVGGGQFF
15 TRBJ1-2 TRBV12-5 CASGQPTVTTRGYTF
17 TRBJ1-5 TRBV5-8 CASSLGQGAKGNQPQHF
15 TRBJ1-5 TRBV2 CASSDTQGAGQPQHF
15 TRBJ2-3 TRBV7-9 CASSTGTGGPDTQYF
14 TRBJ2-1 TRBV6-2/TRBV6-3 CASSRDYSANEQFF
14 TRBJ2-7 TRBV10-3 CAISGGSEFEEQYF
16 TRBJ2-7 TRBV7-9 CASSPRPSTAAYEQYF